This paragraph reports one TCR beta chain. Its antigen target is currently unknown. It has no much larger one-base neighbor in the sample; base qualities were not kept. The sample belongs to a study of T cell clones after liver transplantation (dated by TCRdb to between 2018 and 2021). Context from the whole study: ITN030ST, the source of the samples, was a randomized trial that attempted immunosuppression withdrawal within 2 years of liver transplantation. Donor-reactive T cell clones were identified by TCRbeta sequencing after a pre-transplant mixed lymphocyte reaction and then tracked in post-transplant blood. As an antigen-independent comparator for donor-reactive sequences, third party-reactive TCRbeta sequences were also identified from pre-transplant MLRs. Of the eight recipients, a few were HCV-positive, while the remaining recipients had been transplanted for non-autoimmune, non-viral indications. Subjects received no induction therapy and standard immunosuppression until randomization at 12-24 months post-transplant. Tolerance was defined as complete withdrawal of immunosuppression for at least one year without a rise in liver enzymes beyond twice the upper limit of normal. Blood samples were collected pre-transplant, pre-randomization before withdrawal, and post-randomization after either full withdrawal or failed withdrawal. A cohort of 8 liver transplant recipients was studied, of whom 3 were classified as tolerant and 5 as non-tolerant.

Unstimulated PBMCs, after thawing, were stained for CD3, CD4 and CD8 and then FACS-sorted into CD3+CD4+ and CD3+CD8+ populations. All 8 studied subjects were randomized to withdrawal of immunosuppression. The Qiagen DNeasy Blood and Tissue Kit was used to isolate genomic DNA. High-throughput TCRbeta CDR3 sequencing of frozen genomic DNA was performed by immunoSEQ, including PCR amplification, mapping, bias correction and internal controls. As for the original processing: Only productive rearrangements were retained, and each unique TCRbeta sequence was defined by its CDR3 nucleotide sequence together with its V and J gene. A sequence counted as donor-reactive only if the sequence showed at least 5-fold expansion in CFSE-low cells compared with unstimulated pre-transplant cells and had a frequency of at least 0.01%. Per-subject minimum frequency thresholds, based on the lowest-template unstimulated sample, ensured at least 90% detection power. Repertoire turnover was measured by Jensen-Shannon divergence between the top 1000 TCRbeta sequences post- and pre-transplant. Two-sided Fisher's exact tests were used to test for changes in the detection of donor-reactive sequences. TCRdb provides this immuneACCESS table in a form limited to in-frame rearrangements. Some clones are lacking; in checked studies, under half of them reflect an unresolved V gene, and why the rest are absent is not known. D and trimming were read from the DNA, whereas the V and J calls and clone size are those reported in that table. This sample lists some 45,000 clones; roughly 84% were detected once. Of the sample, approximately 2.7% falls within the top ten clones.

The paper's findings and limits, for the study overall: Without allograft tissue specimens, donor-reactive T cells may have migrated into the graft rather than being deleted. When repertoire turnover was taken into account, detection of donor-reactive sequences was significantly reduced in 7 of 8 subjects for CD4 and in 8 of 8 subjects for CD8. Low numbers of available donor cells limited the measurable donor-reactive repertoire in a couple of subjects. Donor-reactive sequences decreased more than third party-reactive sequences, which suggests partial antigen-specific deletion that was not related to withdrawal success. In 5 of 8 subjects, regardless of tolerance or HCV status, circulating donor-reactive CD4 TCRbeta sequences dropped significantly post-transplant. The conclusions were considered preliminary, being limited by small, heterogeneous patient numbers and non-standardized post-transplant time points.

The CDR3 holds 15 amino acids from the cysteine to the phenylalanine. CDR3 DNA only is kept here, 45 bases in frame from base 1. The germline V gene (reference sequence) provides CDR1 SGHNT and CDR2 YYREEE. Trimming leaves V shorter by 2 bases and J shorter by 6 bases, with the junction holding 8 bases beyond the gene matches. The sequence came from a human patient who received a liver transplant. Some T cells may be donor cells from the graft after a transplant. The sequencing used CD4+ T cells from blood, collected 24 months after liver transplant. The rearranged chain carries TRBV5-4 and TRBJ2-1; 7 bases in the junction line up with TRBD1. The CDR3 protein sequence reads: CASSFRRQGGNEQFF. The DNA sequence is given as TGTGCCAGCAGCTTTAGACGACAGGGCGGCAATGAGCAGTTCTTC.